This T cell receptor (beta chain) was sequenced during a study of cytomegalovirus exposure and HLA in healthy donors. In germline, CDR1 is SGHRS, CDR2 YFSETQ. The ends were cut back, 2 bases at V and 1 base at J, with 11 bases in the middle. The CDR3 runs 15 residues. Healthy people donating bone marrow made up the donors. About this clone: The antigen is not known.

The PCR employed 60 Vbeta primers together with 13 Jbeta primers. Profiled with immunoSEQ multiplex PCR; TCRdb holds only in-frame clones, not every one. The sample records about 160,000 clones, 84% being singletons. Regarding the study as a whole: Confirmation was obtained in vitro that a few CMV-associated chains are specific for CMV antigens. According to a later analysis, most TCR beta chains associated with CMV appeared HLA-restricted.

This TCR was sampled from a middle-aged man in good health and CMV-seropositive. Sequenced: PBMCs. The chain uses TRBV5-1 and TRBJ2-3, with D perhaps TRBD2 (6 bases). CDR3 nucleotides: TGCGCCAGCAGCTTTGGGACTCTTGGCACAGATACGCAGTATTTT. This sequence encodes CASSFGTLGTDTQYF.